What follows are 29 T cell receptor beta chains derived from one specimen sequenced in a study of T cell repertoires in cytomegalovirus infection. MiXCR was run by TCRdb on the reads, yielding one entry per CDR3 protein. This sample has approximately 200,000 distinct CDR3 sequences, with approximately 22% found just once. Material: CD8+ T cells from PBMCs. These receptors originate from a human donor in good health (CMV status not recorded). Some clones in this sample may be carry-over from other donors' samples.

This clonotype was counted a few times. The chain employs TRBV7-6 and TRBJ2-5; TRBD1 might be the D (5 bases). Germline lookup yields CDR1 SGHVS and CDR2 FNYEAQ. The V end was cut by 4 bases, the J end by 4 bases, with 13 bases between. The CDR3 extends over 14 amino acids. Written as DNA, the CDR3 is TGTGCCAGCAGCTGGACACCTTCCCCAGAGACCCAGTACTTC. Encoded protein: CASSWTPSPETQYF.

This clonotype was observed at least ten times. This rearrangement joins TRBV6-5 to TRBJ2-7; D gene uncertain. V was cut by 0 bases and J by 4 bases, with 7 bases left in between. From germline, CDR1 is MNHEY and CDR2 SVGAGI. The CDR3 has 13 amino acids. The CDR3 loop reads CASSYSIGYEQYF. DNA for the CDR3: TGTGCCAGCAGTTACTCCATCGGATACGAGCAGTACTTC.

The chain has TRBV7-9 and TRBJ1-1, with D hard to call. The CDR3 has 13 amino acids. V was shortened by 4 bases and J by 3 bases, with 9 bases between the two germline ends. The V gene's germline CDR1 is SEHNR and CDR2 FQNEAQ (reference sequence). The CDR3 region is CASSSDGYTEAFF. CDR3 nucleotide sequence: TGTGCCAGCAGCTCGGACGGGTACACTGAAGCTTTCTTT.

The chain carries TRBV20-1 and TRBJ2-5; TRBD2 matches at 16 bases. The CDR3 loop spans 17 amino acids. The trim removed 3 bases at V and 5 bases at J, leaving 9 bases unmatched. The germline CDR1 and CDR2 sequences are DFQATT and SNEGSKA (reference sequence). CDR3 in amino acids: CSARRDGTSGGAETQYF. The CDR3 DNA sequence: TGCAGTGCTAGGCGGGATGGGACTAGCGGGGGGGCCGAGACCCAGTACTTC.

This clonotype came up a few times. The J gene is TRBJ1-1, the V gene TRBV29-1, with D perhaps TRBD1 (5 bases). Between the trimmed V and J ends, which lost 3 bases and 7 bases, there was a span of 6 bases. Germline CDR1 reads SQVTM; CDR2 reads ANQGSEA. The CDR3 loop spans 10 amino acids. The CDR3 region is CSVDQGEAFF. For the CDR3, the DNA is TGCAGCGTTGACCAGGGTGAAGCTTTCTTT. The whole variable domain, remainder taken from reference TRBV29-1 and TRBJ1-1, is SAVISQKPSRDICQRGTSLTIQCQVDSQVTMMFWYRQQPGQSLTLIATANQGSEATYESGFVIDKFPISRPNLTFSTLTVSNMSPEDSSIYLCSVDQGEAFFGQGTRLTVV.

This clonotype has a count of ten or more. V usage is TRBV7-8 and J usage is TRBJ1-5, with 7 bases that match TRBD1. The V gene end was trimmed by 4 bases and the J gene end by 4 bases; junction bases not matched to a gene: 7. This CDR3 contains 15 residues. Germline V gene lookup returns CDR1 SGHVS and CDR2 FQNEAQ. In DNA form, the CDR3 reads TGTGCCAGCAGCTCCTACGCAGGGGGGAATCAGCCCCAGCATTTT. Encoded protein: CASSSYAGGNQPQHF.

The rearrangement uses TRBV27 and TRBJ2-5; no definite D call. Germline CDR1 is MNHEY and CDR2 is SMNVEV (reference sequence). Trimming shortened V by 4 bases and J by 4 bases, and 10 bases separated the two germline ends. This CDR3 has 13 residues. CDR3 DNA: TGTGCCAGCAGTTCCGGCCTAGGAGAGACCCAGTACTTC. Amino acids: CASSSGLGETQYF.

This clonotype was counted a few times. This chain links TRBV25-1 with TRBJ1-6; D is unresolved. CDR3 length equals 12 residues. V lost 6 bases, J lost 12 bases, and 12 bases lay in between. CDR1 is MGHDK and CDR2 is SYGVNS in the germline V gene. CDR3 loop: CASSRRVGPLHF. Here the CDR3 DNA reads TGTGCCAGCAGCCGGAGGGTTGGACCCCTCCACTTT.

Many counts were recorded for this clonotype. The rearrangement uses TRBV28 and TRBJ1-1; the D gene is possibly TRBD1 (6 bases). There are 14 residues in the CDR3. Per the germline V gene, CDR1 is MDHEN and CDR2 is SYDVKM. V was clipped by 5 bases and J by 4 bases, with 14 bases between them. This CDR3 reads CASSPEGGITEAFF. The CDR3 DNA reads TGTGCCAGCAGTCCGGAGGGGGGAATCACTGAAGCTTTCTTT.

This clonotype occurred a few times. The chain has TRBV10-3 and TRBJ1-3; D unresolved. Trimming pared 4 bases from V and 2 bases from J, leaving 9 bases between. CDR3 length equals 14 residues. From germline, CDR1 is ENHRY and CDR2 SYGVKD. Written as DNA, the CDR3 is TGTGCCATCAGTGTCGTGGAAACTGGAAACACCATATATTTT. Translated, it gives CAISVVETGNTIYF.

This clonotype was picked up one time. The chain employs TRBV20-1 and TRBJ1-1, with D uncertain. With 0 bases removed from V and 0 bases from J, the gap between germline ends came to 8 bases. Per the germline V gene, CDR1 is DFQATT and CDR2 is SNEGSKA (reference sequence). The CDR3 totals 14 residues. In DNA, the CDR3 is TGCAGTGCTAGAGATGCTGGCCTGAACACTGAAGCTTTCTTT. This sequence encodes CSARDAGLNTEAFF.

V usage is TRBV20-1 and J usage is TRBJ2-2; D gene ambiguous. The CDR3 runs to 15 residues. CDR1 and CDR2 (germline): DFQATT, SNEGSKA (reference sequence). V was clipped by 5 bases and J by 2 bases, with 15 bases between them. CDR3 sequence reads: CSAPHDWRNTGELFF. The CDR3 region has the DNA TGCAGTGCTCCCCACGACTGGAGAAACACCGGGGAGCTGTTTTTT.

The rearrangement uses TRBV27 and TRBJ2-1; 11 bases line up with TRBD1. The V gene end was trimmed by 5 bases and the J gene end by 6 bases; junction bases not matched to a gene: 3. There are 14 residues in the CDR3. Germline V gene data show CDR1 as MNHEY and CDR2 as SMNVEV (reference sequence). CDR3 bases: TGTGCCAGCAGTGGTGGGACAGGGGGCAATGAGCAGTTCTTC. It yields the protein CASSGGTGGNEQFF.

The CDR3 protein is CSVWTGSNTEAFF. For the CDR3, the DNA is TGCAGCGTTTGGACAGGGTCAAACACTGAAGCTTTCTTT. The chain recombines TRBV29-1 with TRBJ1-1; 8 bases are a match to TRBD1. CDR1 is SQVTM and CDR2 is ANQGSEA in the germline V gene. V shed 5 bases and J 2 bases; nucleotides not matched to a gene: 4. The CDR3 extends over 13 amino acids.

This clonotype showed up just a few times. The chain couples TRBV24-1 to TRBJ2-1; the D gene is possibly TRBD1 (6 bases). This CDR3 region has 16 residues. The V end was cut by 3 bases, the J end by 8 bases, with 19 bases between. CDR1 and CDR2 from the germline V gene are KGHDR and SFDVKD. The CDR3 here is CATSDTPGHFTDEQFF. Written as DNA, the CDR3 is TGTGCCACCAGTGATACACCGGGACATTTCACGGATGAGCAGTTCTTC.

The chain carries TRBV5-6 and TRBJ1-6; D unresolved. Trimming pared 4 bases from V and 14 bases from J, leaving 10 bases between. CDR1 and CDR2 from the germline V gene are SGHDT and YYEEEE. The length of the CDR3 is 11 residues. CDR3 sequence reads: CASSMGLALHF. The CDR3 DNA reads TGTGCCAGCAGCATGGGTCTGGCCCTCCACTTT.

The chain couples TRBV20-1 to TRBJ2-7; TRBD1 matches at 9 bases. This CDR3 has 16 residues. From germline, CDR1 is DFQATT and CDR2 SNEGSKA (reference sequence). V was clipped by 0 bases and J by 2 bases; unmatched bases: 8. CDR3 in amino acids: CSARDLRTGETYEQYF. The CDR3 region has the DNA TGCAGTGCTAGAGATCTTCGGACAGGGGAAACCTACGAGCAGTACTTC.

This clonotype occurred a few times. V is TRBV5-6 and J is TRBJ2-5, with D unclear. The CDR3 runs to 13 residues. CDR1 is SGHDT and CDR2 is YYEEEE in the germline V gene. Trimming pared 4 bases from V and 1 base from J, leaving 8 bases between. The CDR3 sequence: CASSTILQETQYF. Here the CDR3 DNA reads TGTGCCAGCAGCACCATACTCCAAGAGACCCAGTACTTC.

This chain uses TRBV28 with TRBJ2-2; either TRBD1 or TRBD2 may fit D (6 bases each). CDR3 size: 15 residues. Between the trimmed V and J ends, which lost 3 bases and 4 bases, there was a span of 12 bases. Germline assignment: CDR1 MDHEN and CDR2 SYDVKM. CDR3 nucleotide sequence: TGTGCCAGCAGTTTGACGGGGGCCGCCACCGGGGAGCTGTTTTTT. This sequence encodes CASSLTGAATGELFF. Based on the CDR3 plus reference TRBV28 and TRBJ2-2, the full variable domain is DVKVTQSSRYLVKRTGEKVFLECVQDMDHENMFWYRQDPGLGLRLIYFSYDVKMKEKGDIPEGYSVSREKKERFSLILESASTNQTSMYLCASSLTGAATGELFFGEGSRLTVL.

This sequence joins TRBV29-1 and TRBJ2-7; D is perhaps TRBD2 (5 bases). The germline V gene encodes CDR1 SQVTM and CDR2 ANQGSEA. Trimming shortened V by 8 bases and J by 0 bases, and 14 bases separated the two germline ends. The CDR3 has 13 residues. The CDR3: CSFLQGSSYEQYF. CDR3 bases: TGCAGCTTCCTCCAAGGGAGCTCCTACGAGCAGTACTTC.

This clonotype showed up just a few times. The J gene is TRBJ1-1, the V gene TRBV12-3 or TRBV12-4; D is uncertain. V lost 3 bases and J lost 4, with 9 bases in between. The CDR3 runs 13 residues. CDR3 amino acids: CASSLGFSTEAFF. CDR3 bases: TGTGCCAGCAGTTTGGGTTTCAGCACTGAAGCTTTCTTT.

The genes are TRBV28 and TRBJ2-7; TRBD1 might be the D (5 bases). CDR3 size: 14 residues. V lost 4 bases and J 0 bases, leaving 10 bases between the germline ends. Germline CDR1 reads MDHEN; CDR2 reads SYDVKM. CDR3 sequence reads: CASSSDTSSYEQYF. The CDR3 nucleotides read TGTGCCAGCAGTTCGGACACGAGCTCCTACGAGCAGTACTTC.

The CDR3 is CSATGQTGAPRDTQYF. Written as DNA, the CDR3 is TGCAGTGCGACGGGCCAGACGGGGGCCCCCAGAGATACGCAGTATTTT. V usage is TRBV20-1 and J usage is TRBJ2-3; possibly TRBD1 or TRBD2 for D (6 bases each). CDR3 length equals 16 residues. Germline V gene sequence: CDR1 DFQATT, CDR2 SNEGSKA (reference sequence). V was pared by 6 bases and J by 5 bases, with 24 bases between.

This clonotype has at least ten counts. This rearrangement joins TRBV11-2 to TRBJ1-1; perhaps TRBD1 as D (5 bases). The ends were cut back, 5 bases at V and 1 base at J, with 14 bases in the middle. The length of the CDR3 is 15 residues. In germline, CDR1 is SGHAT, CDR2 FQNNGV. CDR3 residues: CASSPGLTGNTEAFF. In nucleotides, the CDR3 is TGTGCCAGCAGCCCGGGACTGACTGGGAACACTGAAGCTTTCTTT.

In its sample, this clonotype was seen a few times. CDR3 in DNA: TGTGCCGTCTTCCGGGACAGGGCGTTCGAGGACTATGGCTACACCTTC. This sequence encodes CAVFRDRAFEDYGYTF. The chain employs TRBV10-3 and TRBJ1-2, with 9 bases matching TRBD1. The CDR3 covers 16 residues. V was clipped by 11 bases and J by 3 bases; unmatched bases: 16. Germline CDR1 ENHRY, CDR2 SYGVKD.

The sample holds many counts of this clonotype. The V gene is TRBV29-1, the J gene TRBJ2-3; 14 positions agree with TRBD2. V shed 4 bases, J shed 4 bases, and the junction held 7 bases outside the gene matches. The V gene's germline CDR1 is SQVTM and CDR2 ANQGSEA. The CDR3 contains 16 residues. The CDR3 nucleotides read TGCAGCGTTGTAGGGACTAGCGGGGGACGGGCAGATACGCAGTATTTT. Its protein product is CSVVGTSGGRADTQYF.

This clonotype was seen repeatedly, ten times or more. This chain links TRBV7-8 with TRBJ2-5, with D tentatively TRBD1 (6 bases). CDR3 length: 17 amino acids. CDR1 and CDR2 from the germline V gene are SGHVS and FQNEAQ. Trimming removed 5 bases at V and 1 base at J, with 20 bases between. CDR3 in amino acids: CASSLGGRGPFQETQYF. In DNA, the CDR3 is TGTGCCAGCAGCCTTGGGGGCAGGGGCCCCTTCCAAGAGACCCAGTACTTC.

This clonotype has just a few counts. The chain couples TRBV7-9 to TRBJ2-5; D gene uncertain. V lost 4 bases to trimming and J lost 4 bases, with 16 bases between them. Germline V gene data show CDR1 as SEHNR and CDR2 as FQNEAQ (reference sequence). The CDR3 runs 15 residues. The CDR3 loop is CASSWTYDLIETQYF. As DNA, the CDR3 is TGTGCCAGCAGCTGGACGTACGACCTGATAGAGACCCAGTACTTC. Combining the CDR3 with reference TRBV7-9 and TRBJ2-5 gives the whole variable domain DTGVSQNPRHKITKRGQNVTFRCDPISEHNRLYWYRQTLGQGPEFLTYFQNEAQLEKSRLLSDRFSAERPKGSFSTLEIQRTEQGDSAMYLCASSWTYDLIETQYFGPGTRLLVL.

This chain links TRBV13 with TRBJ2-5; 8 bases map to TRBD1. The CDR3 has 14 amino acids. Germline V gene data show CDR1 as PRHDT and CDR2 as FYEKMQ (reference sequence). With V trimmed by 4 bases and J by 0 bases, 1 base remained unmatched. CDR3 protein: CASSWTGNQETQYF. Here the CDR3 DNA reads TGTGCCAGCAGCTGGACAGGGAACCAAGAGACCCAGTACTTC.